This is a list of T cell receptor beta chains from one sample in a study of shared clonotypes between healthy human individuals. The protocol was immunoSEQ multiplex PCR, while the TCRdb copy is restricted to in-frame clones and leaves out a portion. The sample has about 2 million clones, roughly 94% seen once. The material sequenced was naive CD8+ T cells sorted from blood. Receptors originate from a man aged 18 to 35 in good health. Each CDR3 is given without its conserved first and last residue.

TRBJ1-1 TRBV28 ASQGLNTEAF
TRBJ2-7 TRBV29-1 SVEGQGGEQY
TRBJ2-5 TRBV5-8 ASSLNILRGQETQY
TRBJ1-1 TRBV28 ASSYTEAF
TRBJ2-3 TRBV9 ASSPYSGGSFTDTQY
TRBJ2-1 TRBV6-1 ASRSAELSYNEQF
TRBJ2-3 TRBV11-2 ASSPRREREGSDTQY
TRBJ2-1 TRBV27 ASMMGAGSSYNEQF
TRBJ2-5 TRBV29-1 SVEGTSGEPGETQY
TRBJ1-1 TRBV27 ASIADNPTTNTEAF
TRBJ2-3 TRBV14 ASSQFQYWGDTQY
TRBJ2-7 TRBV6-6 ASSYSGDRSSYEQY
TRBJ1-5 TRBV6-1 ASSELQTGWYQPQH
TRBJ2-7 TRBV30 AWSVTGGPFSYEQY
TRBJ2-1 TRBV9 ASSPLRGDEQF
TRBJ2-5 TRBV19 ATSRDLEETQY
TRBJ2-1 TRBV28 ASSPPGLANEQF